Listed below are T cell receptor beta chains from one sample, sequenced in a study of blood T cell repertoires in COVID-19. Produced via immunoSEQ multiplex PCR; TCRdb's table is partial and in-frame only. Of some 400,000 clones listed, more than 75% are singletons. Sequences were obtained from peripheral blood. Receptors were obtained from a woman aged 55-70 years with COVID-19, enrolled during active disease. The CDR3 runs from the conserved cysteine through the conserved F or W. D genes are given only for firm matches. Size values are once, few and many counts, or a class for expanded clones, and some rows have none.

j_call v_call clone_size d_call cdr3_aa cdr3_nt
TRBJ1-2 TRBV9 . TRBD1 CASRAGGNTNYGYTF TGTGCCAGCCGCGCAGGGGGAAATACTAACTATGGCTACACCTTC
TRBJ2-3 TRBV29-1 . TRBD2 CSVGGGRADTQYF TGCAGCGTTGGCGGGGGGCGGGCAGATACGCAGTATTTT
TRBJ2-4 TRBV18 . . CASSRDGGATKNIQYF TGTGCCAGCTCACGCGACGGAGGAGCCACCAAAAACATTCAGTACTTC
TRBJ2-3 TRBV11-2 . TRBD1 CASSPRTGPSTDTQYF TGTGCCAGCAGTCCTAGGACAGGCCCTAGCACAGATACGCAGTATTTT
TRBJ2-7 TRBV5-6 . TRBD1 CASSSWDSAYEQYF TGTGCCAGCAGCTCGTGGGACAGTGCCTACGAGCAGTACTTC
TRBJ1-2 TRBV4-1 few . CASSPDGGYGYTF TGCGCCAGCAGCCCCGACGGCGGGTATGGCTACACCTTC
TRBJ1-5 TRBV3-1/TRBV3-2 . . CASSQAGQPQHF TGTGCCAGCAGCCAAGCGGGTCAGCCCCAGCATTTT
TRBJ2-2 TRBV9 . TRBD2 CASSVVERGETGELFF TGTGCCAGCAGCGTGGTGGAGCGGGGAGAGACCGGGGAGCTGTTTTTT
TRBJ1-1 TRBV5-8 . . CASSWAGGQRTEAFF TGTGCCAGCAGCTGGGCGGGAGGTCAGAGGACTGAAGCTTTCTTT
TRBJ2-3 TRBV6-1 . . CASSEGSGGWTDTQYF TGTGCCAGCAGTGAAGGGTCGGGGGGCTGGACAGATACGCAGTATTTT
TRBJ2-5 TRBV28 once TRBD2 CASSPPGLAGLAQYF TGTGCCAGCAGTCCGCCGGGACTAGCGGGTTTGGCCCAGTACTTC
TRBJ2-3 TRBV4-1 . . CASSPGRGETDTQYF TGCGCCAGCAGCCCGGGCAGGGGGGAGACAGATACGCAGTATTTT
TRBJ1-1 TRBV30 . . CAQGRAALYTEAFF TGTGCTCAGGGGAGGGCTGCCTTATACACTGAAGCTTTCTTT
TRBJ1-6 TRBV27 . . CAGGSSYNSPLHF TGTGCCGGCGGCAGCTCCTATAATTCACCCCTCCACTTT
TRBJ2-7 TRBV11-2 few . CASSLDTEAYEQYF TGTGCCAGCAGCTTAGACACAGAAGCCTACGAGCAGTACTTC
TRBJ2-1 TRBV19 . . CASRPLSGGGVGYNEQFF TGTGCCAGTAGACCACTCTCTGGGGGGGGCGTGGGTTACAATGAGCAGTTCTTC
TRBJ1-1 TRBV5-1 once . CASSVLGQNTEAFF TGCGCCAGCAGCGTATTGGGACAGAACACTGAAGCTTTCTTT
TRBJ1-1 TRBV27 . TRBD1 CASSPWTGRTEAFF TGTGCCAGCAGTCCTTGGACAGGGCGGACTGAAGCTTTCTTT
TRBJ2-1 TRBV3-1/TRBV3-2 . TRBD2 CASSQPPPRRGEYNEQFF TGTGCCAGCAGCCAACCCCCTCCGAGACGGGGGGAGTACAATGAGCAGTTCTTC
TRBJ1-1 TRBV6-5 . . CASMNQGIHTEAFF TGTGCCAGCATGAATCAGGGGATCCACACTGAAGCTTTCTTT
TRBJ1-5 TRBV28 . TRBD1 CASSSPGTGYSNQPQHF TGTGCCAGCAGTTCTCCCGGGACAGGATATAGCAATCAGCCCCAGCATTTT
TRBJ2-7 TRBV21-1 . . CASSNTGLRSHEQYF TGTGCCAGCAGCAACACAGGGCTCAGAAGCCACGAGCAGTACTTC
TRBJ1-3 TRBV5-6 . TRBD1 CASSLRTGRNSGNTIYF TGTGCCAGCAGCTTACGGACAGGGCGCAACTCTGGAAACACCATATATTTT
TRBJ1-2 TRBV5-1 once . CASSLAAGANYGYTF TGCGCCAGCAGCTTGGCCGCAGGGGCTAACTATGGCTACACCTTC
TRBJ2-1 TRBV9 . TRBD1 CASSGRTPGTGVGTYNEQFF TGTGCCAGCAGCGGACGCACTCCCGGGACAGGGGTTGGCACCTACAATGAGCAGTTCTTC
TRBJ2-5 TRBV7-3 . . CASSEGPSETQYF TGTGCCAGCAGCGAGGGCCCGTCAGAGACCCAGTACTTC
TRBJ2-6 TRBV2 . . CASSDPRIGGRGKSGANVLTF TGTGCCAGCAGTGACCCCCGAATAGGCGGCAGGGGCAAATCTGGGGCCAACGTCCTGACTTTC
TRBJ1-5 TRBV5-1 . TRBD1 CASSPDRGSNQPQHF TGCGCCAGCAGCCCAGACAGGGGGAGCAATCAGCCCCAGCATTTT
TRBJ1-2 TRBV23-1 . . CATTGRKGLSNYGYTF TGCGCCACCACGGGGAGAAAAGGGTTATCCAACTATGGCTACACCTTC
TRBJ1-4 TRBV7-9 . . CASSLIQGSPSTNEKLFF TGTGCCAGCAGCCTAATCCAGGGGAGTCCCTCAACTAATGAAAAACTGTTTTTT
TRBJ1-1 TRBV4-2 . TRBD1 CASSQVLTGGVEAFF TGTGCCAGCAGCCAAGTCCTGACAGGGGGTGTTGAAGCTTTCTTT
TRBJ2-5 TRBV3-1/TRBV3-2 . . CASSPTSGTQYQETQYF TGTGCCAGCAGCCCAACTTCCGGGACTCAGTACCAAGAGACCCAGTACTTC
TRBJ2-1 TRBV3-1/TRBV3-2 . TRBD2 CASSRLAGYEQFF TGTGCCAGCAGCAGACTAGCGGGCTATGAGCAGTTCTTC
TRBJ2-1 TRBV5-1 . TRBD1 CASSSRTGRTNEQFF TGCGCCAGCAGCTCCAGGACAGGGCGTACAAATGAGCAGTTCTTC
TRBJ2-7 TRBV7-2 . . CASSLEGGVYEQYF TGTGCCAGCAGCCTCGAGGGGGGGGTCTACGAGCAGTACTTC
TRBJ2-2 TRBV25-1 . . CASRLQNTGELFF TGTGCCAGCAGATTACAGAACACCGGGGAGCTGTTTTTT
TRBJ2-5 TRBV6-6 . . CASSSFETQYF TGTGCCAGCAGTTCCTTTGAGACCCAGTACTTC
TRBJ1-2 TRBV5-1 . . CASSLDSIYGYTF TGCGCCAGCAGCTTGGACAGCATCTATGGCTACACCTTC
TRBJ2-7 TRBV28 . TRBD1 CASNDAGGEQYF TGTGCCAGCAACGACGCAGGGGGCGAGCAGTACTTC
TRBJ2-5 TRBV28 . . CASSPLPRQAKQETQYF TGTGCCAGCAGTCCCCTGCCCCGACAGGCCAAACAAGAGACCCAGTACTTC
TRBJ2-3 TRBV5-1 . TRBD2 CASSQGLVVDTQYF TGCGCCAGCAGCCAGGGACTAGTTGTGGATACGCAGTATTTT
TRBJ2-7 TRBV2 . TRBD1 CASTVDRGLGEQYF TGTGCCAGCACCGTGGACAGGGGGCTGGGAGAGCAGTACTTC
TRBJ2-3 TRBV6-6 . TRBD1 CASKLLGTGYDTQYF TGTGCCAGCAAGTTACTCGGGACAGGTTACGATACGCAGTATTTT
TRBJ1-1 TRBV6-6 . TRBD1 CASTKTGGSTEAFF TGTGCCAGCACCAAGACAGGGGGGTCCACTGAAGCTTTCTTT
TRBJ2-4 TRBV28 . . CASSYGGRNIQYF TGTGCCAGCAGCTATGGGGGGAGGAACATTCAGTACTTC
TRBJ2-7 TRBV6-5 . TRBD1 CASSPGTANYEQYF TGTGCCAGCTCCCCCGGGACAGCGAACTACGAGCAGTACTTC
TRBJ2-3 TRBV4-1 once TRBD1 CASSQGRDRVTDTQYF TGCGCCAGCAGCCAAGGACGGGACAGGGTCACAGATACGCAGTATTTT
TRBJ1-5 TRBV6-5 . TRBD1 CASSPTGDGNQPQHF TGTGCCAGCAGCCCCACAGGGGACGGCAATCAGCCCCAGCATTTT
TRBJ2-2 TRBV4-1 . TRBD2 CASSQDLPAGATNTGELFF TGCGCCAGCAGCCAAGATCTTCCAGCGGGGGCTACGAACACCGGGGAGCTGTTTTTT
TRBJ1-1 TRBV6-6 . TRBD1 CASSPIDRGYTEAFF TGTGCCAGCAGTCCTATCGACAGGGGGTACACTGAAGCTTTCTTT
TRBJ1-1 TRBV6-5 . . CASSYATMNTEAFF TGTGCCAGCAGTTACGCTACGATGAACACTGAAGCTTTCTTT
TRBJ1-6 TRBV5-1 once TRBD1 CASSLEDRASPLHF TGCGCCAGCAGCTTGGAGGACAGGGCTTCACCCCTCCACTTT
TRBJ1-2 TRBV15 . . CATSRDQVVTYGYTF TGTGCCACCAGCAGAGATCAGGTAGTCACATATGGCTACACCTTC
TRBJ1-1 TRBV30 . . CAWSATPNTEAFF TGTGCCTGGAGTGCAACTCCGAACACTGAAGCTTTCTTT
TRBJ2-7 TRBV29-1 . . CSVHRDSKQYF TGCAGCGTGCACAGGGATAGCAAGCAGTACTTC